Below, 8 T cell receptor beta chains from the same sample are listed, as sequenced in a study of T cells in localized non-small cell lung cancer. This table comes from immunoSEQ multiplex PCR, and its TCRdb copy is limited to in-frame clones, with some not included. Counted here are fewer than 95,000 clones, roughly 90% occurring once; the ten biggest clones make up over 4%. The material was PBMCs, obtained before any cancer treatment. Receptors originate from a woman aged 40-70 years with stage II squamous cell lung carcinoma.

The rearrangement links TRBV10-2 to TRBJ2-7; the D is unclear. V lost 3 bases and J 2 bases, leaving 14 bases between the germline ends. Per the germline V gene, CDR1 is WSHSY and CDR2 is SAAADI. The CDR3 has 15 residues. CDR3 amino acids: CASSDYAPVAYEQYF. Written as DNA, the CDR3 is TGCGCCAGCAGTGATTATGCCCCCGTCGCCTACGAGCAGTACTTC.

The sample holds one count of this clone. The chain recombines TRBV11-2 with TRBJ2-2, with D maybe TRBD1 (6 bases). Trimming took off 5 bases at V and 1 base at J, with 11 bases between the two ends. This CDR3 is 15 amino acids long. Germline CDR1 SGHAT, CDR2 FQNNGV. CDR3 protein: CASSPGTRNTGELFF. CDR3 coding DNA: TGTGCCAGCAGCCCCGGGACAAGGAACACCGGGGAGCTGTTTTTT.

V and J are TRBV5-1 and TRBJ1-2, with D possibly being TRBD1 (6 bases). The CDR3 covers 13 residues. V gave up 4 bases and J gave up 6 bases, with 13 bases separating them. Germline V gives CDR1 SGHRS, CDR2 YFSETQ. The CDR3 bases are TGCGCCAGCAGCCCCCAGGGGAGGGATGGCTACACCTTC. Translated: CASSPQGRDGYTF. The entire variable domain, with the rest obtained from reference TRBV5-1 and TRBJ1-2, is as follows: KAGVTQTPRYLIKTRGQQVTLSCSPISGHRSVSWYQQTPGQGLQFLFEYFSETQRNKGNFPGRFSGRQFSNSRSEMNVSTLELGDSALYLCASSPQGRDGYTFGSGTRLTVV.

This chain joins TRBV27 and TRBJ1-2; 8 nucleotides line up with TRBD1. CDR1 is MNHEY, CDR2 SMNVEV, per germline (reference sequence). Trimming cost V 6 bases and J 8 bases; bases outside gene matches: 11. The CDR3 has 14 residues. CDR3 protein: CASSLLQGVGGYTF. In DNA, the CDR3 is TGTGCCAGCAGCCTATTACAGGGGGTGGGGGGCTACACCTTC.

The V and J genes are TRBV6-5 and TRBJ2-1; 11 bases agree with TRBD2. This CDR3 spans 15 amino acids. Trimming at V came to 5 bases and at J to 8 bases, leaving 8 bases not matched to a gene. Germline CDR1 reads MNHEY; CDR2 reads SVGAGI. CDR3 sequence (DNA): TGTGCCAGCAGTGGTAGCGGGGGGGCCGGAGATGAGCAGTTCTTC. Its protein is CASSGSGGAGDEQFF.

This clone was found a few times. V and J are TRBV19 and TRBJ2-5; a weak D match, TRBD2 (6 bases). The V gene lost 5 bases and the J gene lost 3 bases, with 16 bases spanning the gap. The germline CDR1 and CDR2 sequences are LNHDA and SQIVND (reference sequence). The CDR3 covers 15 residues. The CDR3 DNA reads TGTGCCAGTAGTGCGGGACTCCTAAGGGAAGAGACCCAGTACTTC. Translation: CASSAGLLREETQYF.

The chain carries TRBV29-1 and TRBJ1-2, with D hard to call. The CDR3 totals 12 residues. Germline V gene lookup returns CDR1 SQVTM and CDR2 ANQGSEA. Trimming took 3 bases from V and 6 from J, leaving 11 bases between them. The CDR3 protein is CSVDSGPDGYTF. The CDR3 DNA is TGCAGCGTTGACTCGGGTCCCGATGGCTACACCTTC.

This rearrangement joins TRBV11-2 to TRBJ2-1; 9 bases map to TRBD1. CDR3 length: 16 amino acids. V shed 4 bases, J shed 9 bases, and the junction held 13 bases outside the gene matches. Per germline, CDR1 SGHAT and CDR2 FQNNGV. CDR3 coding DNA: TGTGCCAGCAGCTCTTCCGGGACAGGGTATTGGGCTGAGCAGTTCTTC. Translation: CASSSSGTGYWAEQFF.